A selection of T cell receptor beta chains follows, all from one sample in a study of CD8 T cells in Susac syndrome. Via MiXCR, TCRdb re-called the immunoSEQ multiplex PCR reads, giving one row per CDR3 protein. The profile shows 100,000 to 110,000 distinct CDR3 sequences, about 95% of them singletons. Material for sequencing was CD8+ T cells from PBMCs. Receptor source: a human donor with Susac syndrome. Both conserved end residues are part of each CDR3. D genes are given only for firm matches. The size entry is marked missing in some rows and otherwise reads once, few, many or a size class.

>TRBJ2-1|TRBV19|TRBD1|-
CASSPGTGSNEQFF
TGTGCCAGTAGTCCAGGGACAGGGAGCAATGAGCAGTTCTTC
>TRBJ2-7|TRBV3-1|TRBD2|-
CASSPRLAGVPYEQYF
TGTGCCAGCAGCCCCCGACTAGCGGGAGTCCCCTACGAGCAGTACTTC
>TRBJ2-2|TRBV9|TRBD2|-
CASSSTSGGSGELFF
TGTGCCAGCAGTTCGACTAGCGGGGGATCCGGGGAGCTGTTTTTT
>TRBJ2-3|TRBV2|-|once
CASSEVRVRDTQYF
TGTGCCAGCAGTGAAGTGCGGGTCAGGGATACGCAGTATTTT
>TRBJ2-2|TRBV29-1|-|-
CSVSLLNTGELFF
TGCAGCGTTTCACTGCTGAACACCGGGGAGCTGTTTTTT
>TRBJ1-1|TRBV29-1|-|-
CSVLAQMNTEAFF
TGCAGCGTTTTGGCGCAAATGAACACTGAAGCTTTCTTT
>TRBJ1-6|TRBV7-9|TRBD1|-
CASSEGQGNSPLHF
TGTGCCAGCAGCGAGGGACAGGGTAATTCACCCCTCCACTTT
>TRBJ1-5|TRBV12-5|-|few
CASGQPQHF
TGTGCTAGTGGACAGCCCCAGCATTTT
>TRBJ1-4|TRBV15|-|-
CATSRAPGTSEKLFF
TGTGCCACCAGCAGAGCCCCCGGGACAAGTGAAAAACTGTTTTTT
>TRBJ1-1|TRBV5-1|TRBD1|-
CASSSSDRGEAFF
TGCGCCAGCAGCTCCTCCGACAGGGGTGAAGCTTTCTTT
>TRBJ2-7|TRBV28|TRBD2|-
CASSLQAGGSYEQYF
TGTGCCAGCAGTTTACAAGCGGGAGGTAGCTACGAGCAGTACTTC
>TRBJ1-2|TRBV10-2|TRBD1|-
CASTLTGAADGYTF
TGCGCCAGCACCCTAACAGGGGCGGCGGATGGCTACACCTTC
>TRBJ1-2|TRBV9|-|-
CASSSGIGYTF
TGTGCCAGCAGCTCCGGGATCGGCTACACCTTC
>TRBJ1-2|TRBV10-2|-|-
CASRRDAYGYTF
TGCGCCAGCCGCCGGGACGCCTATGGCTACACCTTC
>TRBJ1-5|TRBV7-9|-|-
CASLDEGSVQPQHF
TGTGCCAGCTTGGACGAGGGTTCCGTTCAGCCCCAGCATTTT
>TRBJ2-6|TRBV27|-|few
CASSFSSGANVLTF
TGTGCCAGCAGTTTTAGCTCTGGGGCCAACGTCCTGACTTTC
>TRBJ2-4|TRBV28|-|few
CASSPGRVAKNIQYF
TGTGCCAGCAGCCCGGGACGGGTAGCCAAAAACATTCAGTACTTC
>TRBJ2-3|TRBV4-1|-|-
CASSQEGGTDTQYF
TGTGCCAGCAGCCAAGAGGGAGGAACAGATACGCAGTATTTT
>TRBJ1-5|TRBV20-1|-|-
CSARDNRLGGGGQPQHF
TGCAGTGCTAGAGATAACCGATTGGGGGGCGGAGGTCAGCCCCAGCATTTT
>TRBJ2-5|TRBV13|-|-
CASSIVDRWGETQYF
TGTGCCAGCAGCATAGTCGACCGTTGGGGGGAGACCCAGTACTTC
>TRBJ1-2|TRBV13|TRBD1|-
CASSSGTGGGGYTF
TGTGCCAGCAGCTCCGGGACAGGGGGGGGTGGCTACACCTTC
>TRBJ1-6|TRBV20-1|TRBD1|-
CSARDREVAYNSPLHF
TGCAGTGCCCGGGACAGGGAGGTGGCCTATAATTCACCCCTCCACTTT
>TRBJ2-2|TRBV29-1|-|-
CSVERPSGELFF
TGCAGCGTTGAACGGCCGTCCGGGGAGCTGTTTTTT
>TRBJ2-2|TRBV10-2|-|-
CASSERDTGELFF
TGCGCCAGCAGTGAGCGGGACACCGGGGAGCTGTTTTTT